This TCR beta chain comes out of a study of blood T cell repertoires in COVID-19. As for the study in general: Samples taken during acute and convalescent COVID-19 were collected in the United States, Italy and Spain.

The V gene end was trimmed by 4 bases and the J gene end by 2 bases; junction bases not matched to a gene: 2. The CDR3 runs to 13 residues. CDR1 SQVTM and CDR2 ANQGSEA come from the germline V gene. Concerning this clone: Other DNA sequences in the same sample also yield this CDR3.

Original methodology: For nucleated cells, counts were estimated from reference gene primer amplification. The repertoire was sequenced with immunoSEQ multiplex PCR; TCRdb's copy has only in-frame clones and lacks some. V, J and clone size reflect that table, while D and trimming were determined from the DNA. The sample records 150,000 to 200,000 clones, around 80% being singletons. This TCR was sampled from a man between 60 and 75 years old with acute or convalescent COVID-19. The chain carries TRBV29-1 and TRBJ1-5; 7 bases fit TRBD1. Sequencing input: peripheral blood. The CDR3 here is CSVGQGGNQPQHF. For the CDR3, the DNA is TGCAGCGTTGGACAGGGTGGCAATCAGCCCCAGCATTTT.